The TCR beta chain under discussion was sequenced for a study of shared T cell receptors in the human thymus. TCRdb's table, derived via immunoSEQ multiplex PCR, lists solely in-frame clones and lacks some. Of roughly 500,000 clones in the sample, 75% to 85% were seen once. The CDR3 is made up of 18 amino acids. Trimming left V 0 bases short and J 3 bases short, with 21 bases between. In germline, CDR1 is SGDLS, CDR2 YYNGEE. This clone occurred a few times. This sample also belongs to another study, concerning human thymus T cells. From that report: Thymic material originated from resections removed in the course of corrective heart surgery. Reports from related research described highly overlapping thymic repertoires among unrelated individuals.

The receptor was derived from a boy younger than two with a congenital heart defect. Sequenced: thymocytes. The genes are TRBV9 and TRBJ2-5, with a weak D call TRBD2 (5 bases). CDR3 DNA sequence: TGTGCCAGCAGCGTAGACCCCGGCGACATCCCCGGGAAAGAGACCCAGTACTTC. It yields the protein CASSVDPGDIPGKETQYF.